This T cell receptor (beta chain) derives from a study of Graves' ophthalmopathy and Graves' hyperthyroidism. The CDR3 is 13 amino acids. Trimming cost V 1 base and J 6 bases, with 11 bases left between them. In germline, CDR1 is SGHRS, CDR2 YFSETQ. The table lists this clonotype with many counts. Its antigen is not identified. Presentation of ophthalmopathy in the donors involved moderate-to-severe activity, CAS ≥3, NOSPECS ≥4 and a duration under 3 months. General study findings and limits: Blood also harbored most expanded thyroid clonotypes above 0.001 frequency.

The authors amplified TCR beta CDR3 regions from RNA transcripts. Scientists carried out first-round RT-PCR using HTBI primers and then a second-round multiplex PCR. TCRdb fed the multiplex PCR reads into MiXCR, producing one record per CDR3 protein. This sample has 200,000 to 250,000 distinct CDR3 sequences; roughly a fifth occur once, and the top ten carry approximately 39%. The source material was peripheral blood. This sequence originates from a woman between 50 and 59 years old with Graves' ophthalmopathy. The chain links TRBV5-1 to TRBJ2-7; TRBD2 might be the D (6 bases). Here the CDR3 DNA reads TGCGCCAGCAGCTTGCCGGGGAGGAGCGAGCAGTACTTC. It codes for CASSLPGRSEQYF.